What follows are 7 T cell receptor beta chains derived from one specimen sequenced in a study of cytomegalovirus exposure and HLA in healthy donors. The primer mix had 60 Vbeta and 13 Jbeta primers. Sequencing used immunoSEQ multiplex PCR; TCRdb keeps in-frame clones, though not all of them. The profile shows about 140,000 clones, over 60% of them singletons. The material sequenced was PBMCs. The receptors stem from a woman aged 45 to 65 in good health and CMV-seronegative.

This sequence joins TRBV21-1 and TRBJ2-3; the table's D call, TRBD2, was not checked against the DNA. TRBV21-1 is an annotated pseudogene. There are 15 residues in the CDR3. The CDR3 DNA reads as TGTGCCAGCGCTCCGGAGGGGCGGGGCACAGATACGCGGTATTTT. Its protein product is CASAPEGRGTDTRYF.

The gene calls are TRBV30 and TRBJ1-1, with TRBD1 matching over 7 bases. Germline lookup yields CDR1 GTSNPN and CDR2 SVGIG (reference sequence). V trimming: 1 base; J trimming: 3 bases; junction bases outside the gene matches: 5. The CDR3 runs 14 residues. Here the CDR3 reads CAWSADRVHTEAFF. CDR3 coding DNA: TGTGCCTGGAGTGCCGACAGGGTCCACACTGAAGCTTTCTTT.

V and J are TRBV29-1 and TRBJ1-1; TRBD1 is a possible D gene (6 bases). V lost 1 base and J 5 bases, leaving 14 bases between the germline ends. The germline CDR1 and CDR2 sequences are SQVTM and ANQGSEA. The CDR3 runs 14 residues. CDR3 protein: CSVEAAGVGTEAFF. CDR3 DNA sequence: TGCAGCGTTGAAGCGGCAGGGGTTGGAACTGAAGCTTTCTTT. Looking up the rest from reference TRBV29-1 and TRBJ1-1 gives the full variable domain: SAVISQKPSRDICQRGTSLTIQCQVDSQVTMMFWYRQQPGQSLTLIATANQGSEATYESGFVIDKFPISRPNLTFSTLTVSNMSPEDSSIYLCSVEAAGVGTEAFFGQGTRLTVV.

The CDR3: CASSPTGTGELFF. The DNA for the CDR3 is TGTGCCAGCAGCCCAACAGGGACCGGGGAGCTGTTTTTT. The rearrangement uses TRBV11-2 and TRBJ2-2, with a possible D match to TRBD1 (6 bases). CDR1 and CDR2 (germline): SGHAT, FQNNGV. Trimming removed 5 bases at V and 5 bases at J, with 9 bases between. The length of the CDR3 is 13 residues.

The rearrangement joins TRBV11-2 to TRBJ2-3; D is ambiguous. V shed 5 bases and J shed 2 bases, with 14 bases lying between them. Germline assignment: CDR1 SGHAT and CDR2 FQNNGV. The CDR3 is made up of 15 amino acids. The CDR3 is CASSPPDSITDTQYF. The CDR3 bases are TGTGCCAGCAGCCCACCCGACTCGATCACAGATACGCAGTATTTT.

The J gene is TRBJ1-5, the V gene TRBV16; D is undetermined. This CDR3 spans 14 amino acids. The ends were cut back, 3 bases at V and 4 bases at J, with 10 bases in the middle. Germline CDR1 reads KGHSY; CDR2 reads FQNENV. CDR3 in amino acids: CASSQSGVNQPQHF. The CDR3 DNA reads as TGTGCCAGCAGCCAGTCCGGGGTAAATCAGCCCCAGCATTTT.

The chain couples TRBV2 to TRBJ1-4, with D perhaps matching TRBD1 (6 bases). The CDR3 runs to 14 residues. CDR1 is SNHLY, CDR2 FYNNEI, per germline. V was shortened by 7 bases and J by 8 bases, with 17 bases between the two germline ends. The CDR3 DNA reads TGTGCCAGCACCAAACAGGGTACGAGAGAAAAACTGTTTTTT. Translation gives CASTKQGTREKLFF. Variable domain in full (rest from reference TRBV2 and TRBJ1-4): EPEVTQTPSHQVTQMGQEVILRCVPISNHLYFYWYRQILGQKVEFLVSFYNNEISEKSEIFDDQFSVERPDGSNFTLKIRSTKLEDSAMYFCASTKQGTREKLFFGSGTQLSVL.